This T cell receptor beta chain was recovered during a study of blood T cells in healthy people across ages (dated by TCRdb to the mid-2010s). Regarding the study in general: In model experiments, roughly one uniquely barcoded TCR beta cDNA molecule per two T cells was captured by template switching. To track age-related changes in TCR beta repertoire diversity, the study relied on deep sequencing normalized with unique cDNA molecular identifiers. Four age groups were formed from the donors: young (average approximately 15 years), middle-aged (more than 35), aged (over 55) and long-lived (about 80). Using the same blood draw, the study looked at two additional independent replicas of 1 million unique cDNA reads for two donors, one aged 18 to 30 and the other aged 80 or older. Paper-wide results and their limitations: As age increased, observed TCR beta diversity per million T cells dropped in a roughly linear way, and a significant reduction was already evident by age about 40. The long-lived group showed more naive CD4+ T cells, fewer expanded clones and increased TCR diversity than the aged group, suggesting age selection. A strong correlation was found between observed TCR beta diversity and the percentage of naive T cells measured by flow cytometry. Because the CMV infection status of the donors was unknown, age-related changes in expanded clonotypes may potentially have been confounded. Estimates of total diversity based on one million sequenced T cells were regarded as lower bounds and as underestimates. Since profiling was done on bulk unsorted PBMCs, naive and antigen-experienced compartments could not be conclusively compared.

The donors were some 36 Caucasian individuals from Russia, aged 6 to 90 years, who were systemically healthy. Each donor gave 8 to 10 milliliters of peripheral blood, collected into EDTA-treated Vacutainer tubes. Ficoll-Paque density-gradient centrifugation was used to isolate PBMCs, with at least 7 million per sample. Trizol reagent was used to extract total RNA from PBMCs, with at least 5.5 micrograms per sample. The percentages of naive CD45RAhigh/CD27high T cells were determined by flow cytometry on a PBMC aliquot from every donor. Concerning this clonotype itself: Its antigen is unknown. Without the conserved terminal phenylalanine or tryptophan, this CDR3 likely stems from a read error.

The library came from 5' RACE. The listed sequencing device is Illumina HiSeq 2500. A second roughly 7 to 11 cycle PCR used a sample-barcoded 5' primer and a J-beta primer mix. Each TCR beta cDNA molecule received a unique molecular identifier from a template-switch 5' adaptor carrying 12 random nucleotides. Each sample yielded at least 3 million CDR3-containing paired-end reads. First-strand cDNA synthesis was performed from all RNA using the Mint cDNA synthesis kit, with priming by a TRBC-specific oligonucleotide. All cDNA was treated with uracil-DNA glycosylase and then went through a first 18-cycle PCR with the universal primers M1SS and BC2_uni_R. As for how the authors treated the data: Each sample was normalized by randomly selecting 1 million high-quality reads, each carrying a distinct molecular identifier. Reads with shared molecular identifiers were discarded instead of being binned into consensus sequences. MiTCR, set to a Q25 quality threshold and the strictest error-elimination algorithm, was used for CDR3 identification, clonotype clustering and error correction. Lower-bound total TCR beta diversity was estimated with a nonparametric unseen species model using Euler transformation. In-frame beta chains were kept once TCRdb had trimmed the public reads at Q25 with fastp and called clones with MiXCR. Rows with a matching CDR3 protein are joined into one entry that keeps the most common DNA and genes. TCRdb assigned the V and J calls; the authors' analysis was not used. The sample table contains 800,000 to 1,300,000 distinct CDR3 sequences; only one count was recorded for roughly a quarter of them. Approximately 0.71% of the sample is in the top ten clones.

The CDR3 region is 15 residues in length, termini included. Left in the record is the CDR3 DNA by itself, 45 bases read in frame from the first base. Trimming costs V 2 bases and J 4 bases, and their ends lie 13 bases apart. The germline V gene yields LGHNA for CDR1 and YSLEER for CDR2. The same data also went into a second study, on T cells of mothers and their children. Per the second study: Donors were nine systemically healthy Caucasian individuals: three mothers and their six children. cDNA synthesis consumed the entire amount of extracted RNA, loaded at 1.5 ug RNA in each 15 ul reaction. Sample barcodes and 2-4 random nucleotides were added via the M1S primer in the second PCR. More than 9 million TCR beta CDR3 reads were obtained from each mother, and roughly 3.1 million reads were obtained from each child. Thymic selection shapes the output of TCR recombination in a similar way in related and unrelated pairs, and inherited differences have a minor effect. Normalized repertoire overlap was always slightly but never significantly higher in related than unrelated mother-child pairs. No persistent microchimeric T cell clones were detected, at a sensitivity of 90 to 100 clones per million clonotypes. The study used deep NGS to compare TCR beta repertoires of mothers and children, seeking features distinguishing related mother-child pairs from unrelated individuals. On average, the children were approximately 11 +/- 4 years old, while the mothers were about 40 +/- 4 years old. After adapters were ligated using NEBNext reagents, the libraries underwent 100+100 nt paired-end sequencing on an Illumina HiSeq 2000. To avoid cross-contamination, the mother libraries and the child libraries were prepared a month apart and sequenced in separate runs. For each donor, somewhere between roughly 450,000 and 2,000,000 distinct TCR beta clonotypes were identified. Naive TCR beta clonotypes were estimated from low-frequency clonotypes matched to each donor's FACS-determined naive share, without sorting.

The sequence came from a girl aged 2 to 9 in good health. The sample comprised blood. In this chain, TRBV4-3 is recombined with TRBJ2-3; a tentative D match to TRBD2 spans 5 bases. The encoded CDR3 is CASSQSGVGSDTQYL. The nucleotides read TGCGCCAGCAGCCAATCCGGGGTGGGTTCAGATACGCAGTATCTT.